Listed below are T cell receptor beta chains from one sample, sequenced in a study of OX40 agonist ivuxolimab in advanced cancers. Sequencing used immunoSEQ multiplex PCR; TCRdb keeps in-frame clones, though not all of them. The repertoire has some 64,000 clones, more than 85% of them found once; the top ten carry about 0.66%. This material consisted of CD4+ or CD8+ T cells sorted from blood, taken in a trial of the OX40 agonist ivuxolimab. The source of these receptors is an adult with an advanced solid tumor such as melanoma, head and neck, liver or kidney cancer. Each CDR3 is given with its conserved first and last residue. The D gene is left open where the match is weak. Clone size is not always given. Where it is, it says once, few, many or a class for expanded clones.

abundance,v_gene,j_gene,d_gene,CDR3nt,CDR3aa
NA,TRBV10-3,TRBJ1-1,NA,TGTGCCATCAGTCCAAGGCCTCTCGGGGTAAACACTGAAGCTTTCTTT,CAISPRPLGVNTEAFF
NA,TRBV11-2,TRBJ2-1,TRBD2,TGTGCCAGCAGCTTCCTAGCGGGAGATAGAAATGAGCAGTTCTTC,CASSFLAGDRNEQFF
NA,TRBV18,TRBJ2-1,TRBD2,TGTGCCAGCTCACCGACTAGCGGGAGCTCCTACAATGAGCAGTTCTTC,CASSPTSGSSYNEQFF
NA,TRBV4-2,TRBJ2-2,NA,TGTGCCAGCAGCACGCAACGAGGAAGCACCGGGGAGCTGTTTTTT,CASSTQRGSTGELFF
NA,TRBV6-1,TRBJ1-5,NA,TGTGCCAGCAGTGCGGTTCTGGGGGATTTAGGGCAGCCCCAGCATTTT,CASSAVLGDLGQPQHF
NA,TRBV7-8,TRBJ2-7,NA,TGTGCCAGCAGCTTAGCCCCGGGAGGGACAGGGTTTTCCTACGAGCAGTACTTC,CASSLAPGGTGFSYEQYF
once,TRBV30,TRBJ2-6,NA,TGTGCCTGGAGGAAATGGGGTGGGGCCAACGTCCTGACTTTC,CAWRKWGGANVLTF
NA,TRBV6-6,TRBJ2-5,TRBD1,TGTGTTTGTGGGACAGCCAGTGAGACCCAGTACTTC,CVCGTASETQYF
NA,TRBV6-5,TRBJ1-3,NA,TGTGCCAGCAGTTACTCGAGCGGAGACTCTGGAAACACCATATATTTT,CASSYSSGDSGNTIYF
few,TRBV7-6,TRBJ2-5,NA,TGTGCCAGCAGCTTAGGGGCAGGGGGGAAAGAGACCCAGTACTTC,CASSLGAGGKETQYF
NA,TRBV18,TRBJ2-3,NA,TGTGCCAGCTCACCACCTAACACAGGGAGTTTTGGCACAGATACGCAGTATTTT,CASSPPNTGSFGTDTQYF
NA,TRBV5-6,TRBJ2-3,TRBD2,TGTGCCAGCAGCTTGGGGCTAGCGGGGTTCACAGATACGCAGTATTTT,CASSLGLAGFTDTQYF
NA,TRBV30,TRBJ2-2,NA,TGTGCCTGGAGCAATCACCCGGCGGGCGGGACCGGGGAGCTGTTTTTT,CAWSNHPAGGTGELFF
NA,TRBV19,TRBJ2-3,TRBD2,TGTGCCAGTAGACCGGAGACTAGCGGGAGGGATACGCAGTATTTT,CASRPETSGRDTQYF
NA,TRBV27,TRBJ2-1,NA,TGTGCCAGCAGTCGACCTAGCCCACAAGGGAAAAATGAGCAGTTCTTC,CASSRPSPQGKNEQFF
NA,TRBV20-1,TRBJ2-3,NA,TGCAGCGCCGTGCAGGATACGCAGTATTTT,CSAVQDTQYF
NA,TRBV19,TRBJ2-3,NA,TGTGCCAGTAGTATGAGTAGGGATACGCAGTATTTT,CASSMSRDTQYF
NA,TRBV7-2,TRBJ2-5,TRBD1,TGTGCCAGCAGCCGGACAGGGGGGAAAGAGACCCAGTACTTC,CASSRTGGKETQYF
NA,TRBV6-1,TRBJ2-7,NA,TGTGCCAGCACTTGGAATTACGAGCAGTACTTC,CASTWNYEQYF
NA,TRBV19,TRBJ2-5,NA,TGTGCCACCAACACGGGACACATGGTGGGAGAGACCCAGTACTTC,CATNTGHMVGETQYF
NA,TRBV11-3,TRBJ2-2,TRBD2,TGTGCCAGCAGCTTAGCTGGGGGGGCGAACACCGGGGAGCTGTTTTTT,CASSLAGGANTGELFF
NA,TRBV7-2,TRBJ2-7,TRBD2,TGTGCCAGCAGCTCGGGACTAGCGGGCTACGAGCAGTACTTC,CASSSGLAGYEQYF
NA,TRBV14,TRBJ2-4,NA,TGTGCCAGCAGCCAAGAGACGAAAAGTATACTAGCCAAAAACATTCAGTACTTC,CASSQETKSILAKNIQYF
NA,TRBV6-5,TRBJ1-5,TRBD1,TGTGCCAGCAATCTACAGGGGTCTGGGCCCCAGCATTTT,CASNLQGSGPQHF
once,TRBV19,TRBJ2-7,NA,TGTGCCAGTAGTATAGCGGGGGGCCAGGGCCTTGAGCAGTACTTC,CASSIAGGQGLEQYF
NA,TRBV10-2,TRBJ1-3,NA,TGCGCCAGCGGGGCAGCTGGAAACACCATATATTTT,CASGAAGNTIYF
NA,TRBV6-5,TRBJ1-2,NA,TGTGCCAGCAGACTACAGGGTCGAAACTATGGCTACACCTTC,CASRLQGRNYGYTF
NA,TRBV6-5,TRBJ1-2,TRBD1,TGTGCCAGCAGTTACGGCGGACAGGGGGCGATGGACGGCTACACCTTC,CASSYGGQGAMDGYTF
once,TRBV18,TRBJ2-1,TRBD1,TGTGCCAGCTCCTCCGGGACAGGTAATGAGCAGTTCTTC,CASSSGTGNEQFF
NA,TRBV9,TRBJ1-2,NA,TGTGCCAGCAGCGCCCTTTTGGTTAACTATGGCTACACCTTC,CASSALLVNYGYTF
NA,TRBV30,TRBJ2-1,NA,TGTGCCTGGAGTGTACTGGGCGGGATAGTTTCCTACAATGAGCAGTTCTTC,CAWSVLGGIVSYNEQFF
once,TRBV5-1,TRBJ2-5,TRBD1,TGCGCCAGCAATCCAGGGGGCGGGGAGGCCCAGTACTTC,CASNPGGGEAQYF
NA,TRBV6-5,TRBJ2-7,TRBD1,TGTGCCAGCAGTAGGACAGGCTCCTACGAGCAGTACTTC,CASSRTGSYEQYF
NA,TRBV30,TRBJ1-5,NA,TGTGCCTGGAGACAGTCGGAGTTTCAGCCCCAGCATTTT,CAWRQSEFQPQHF
NA,TRBV18,TRBJ1-3,TRBD1,TGTGCCAGCTCCGGGACAGGGGGAAACTCTGGAAACACCATATATTTT,CASSGTGGNSGNTIYF
NA,TRBV2,TRBJ1-4,NA,TGTGCCTCAACCCCGGGGGGGGCAGGTAATGAAAAACTGTTTTTT,CASTPGGAGNEKLFF
NA,TRBV27,TRBJ1-2,NA,TGTGCCAGCAGTTTATACGACACTGGTGTCTATGGCTACACCTTC,CASSLYDTGVYGYTF
NA,TRBV4-1,TRBJ2-6,NA,TGCGCCAGCAGACCTCAGGGTTCTGGGGCCAACGTCCTGACTTTC,CASRPQGSGANVLTF
NA,TRBV5-8,TRBJ2-3,TRBD2,TGTGCCAGCAGCTCGGGGACGGGGGGACCCTCTAGCACAGATACGCAGTATTTT,CASSSGTGGPSSTDTQYF
NA,TRBV19,TRBJ2-2,NA,TGTGCCAGTAGTAACCTCGCGAACACCGGGGAGCTGTTTTTT,CASSNLANTGELFF
NA,TRBV9,TRBJ2-5,TRBD2,TGTGCCAGCAGCGTGGGTAGCGGGGGGGCTGAGACCCAGTACTTC,CASSVGSGGAETQYF
once,TRBV5-6,TRBJ1-1,TRBD1,TGTGCCAGCAGCCCCGCAGGGACAGGGAGGGAAACTGAAGCTTTCTTT,CASSPAGTGRETEAFF
NA,TRBV27,TRBJ2-3,TRBD1,TGTGCCAGCAGTTTATCGCGACAGGGAGTCCCAGATACGCAGTATTTT,CASSLSRQGVPDTQYF
NA,TRBV6-5,TRBJ1-6,TRBD1,TGTGCCAGCAGTCTAGGGGGCATGGATTCACCCCTCCACTTT,CASSLGGMDSPLHF
NA,TRBV18,TRBJ1-1,NA,TGTGCCAGCTCACCACTTGGCGACTTGGGCACTGAAGCTTTCTTT,CASSPLGDLGTEAFF
once,TRBV6-5,TRBJ2-7,NA,TGTGCCAGCACCAAAGGGCTAGTCCCGTACGAGCAGTACTTC,CASTKGLVPYEQYF
NA,TRBV25-1,TRBJ1-4,TRBD1,TGTGCCAGCAGTGCGGACAGGGGCCTCTTAGAAAAACTGTTTTTT,CASSADRGLLEKLFF
NA,TRBV19,TRBJ1-2,NA,TGTGCCAGTAGTATAGATCTAGTGAACTATGGCTACACCTTC,CASSIDLVNYGYTF
NA,TRBV10-3,TRBJ2-5,TRBD2,TGTGCCATCAGTGAGCGGACTAGCGGGAGTCAAGAGACCCAGTACTTC,CAISERTSGSQETQYF
NA,TRBV13,TRBJ2-3,TRBD2,TGTGCCAGCAGTCATCAACTAGCGGGAGTAACTAGCACAGATACGCAGTATTTT,CASSHQLAGVTSTDTQYF
NA,TRBV9,TRBJ2-3,NA,TGTGCCAGCAGCGTAGCCACAGATACGCAGTATTTT,CASSVATDTQYF